The clone carrying this TCR beta chain was seen many times. Its antigen remains unknown. V lost 7 bases, J lost 9 bases, and 6 bases stayed unmatched. This CDR3 region has 13 residues. The germline gives CDR1 LGHDT, CDR2 YNNKEL (reference sequence). The source of the sample is a study of prognosis after radiotherapy for stage I lung cancer. Study-wide context: In this cohort, no one received concurrent therapy with stereotactic body radiotherapy. Study-level findings and limits: Unique TCR clones declined after stereotactic body radiation therapy, from a median around 10,000 to 6,500.

Multiplex PCR in two rounds served to amplify TCR beta CDR3 from genomic DNA. Initially, in first-round PCR, primers specific to each TRBV and TRBJ gene were used. MiXCR, applied by TCRdb to the multiplex PCR reads, yields one record per CDR3 protein. The table has about 59,000 distinct CDR3 sequences, less than 30% seen once. This receptor was taken from a donor over 45 with non-small cell lung cancer. The chain recombines TRBV3-1 with TRBJ1-6; TRBD1 matches at 7 bases. The source material was PBMCs, sampled before or after stereotactic body radiation therapy (not recorded which). Here the CDR3 reads CASKRDRGSPLHF. CDR3 nucleotides: TGTGCCAGCAAACGGGACAGAGGTTCACCCCTCCACTTT.